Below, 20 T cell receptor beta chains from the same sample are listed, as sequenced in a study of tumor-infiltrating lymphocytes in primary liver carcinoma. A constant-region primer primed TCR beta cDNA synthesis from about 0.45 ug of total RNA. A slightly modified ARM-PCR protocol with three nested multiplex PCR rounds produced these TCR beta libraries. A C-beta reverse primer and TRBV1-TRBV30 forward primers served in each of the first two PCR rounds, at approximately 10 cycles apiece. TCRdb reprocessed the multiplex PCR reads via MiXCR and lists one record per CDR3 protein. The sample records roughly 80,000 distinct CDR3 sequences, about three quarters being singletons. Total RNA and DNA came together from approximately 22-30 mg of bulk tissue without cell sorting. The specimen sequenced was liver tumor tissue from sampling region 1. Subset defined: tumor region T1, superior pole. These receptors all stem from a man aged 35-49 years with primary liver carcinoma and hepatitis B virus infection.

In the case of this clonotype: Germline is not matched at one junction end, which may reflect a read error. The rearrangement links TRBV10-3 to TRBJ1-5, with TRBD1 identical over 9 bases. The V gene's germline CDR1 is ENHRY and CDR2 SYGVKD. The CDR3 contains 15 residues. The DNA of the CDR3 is TGTACCATCAGTGACCCGGACAGGGGCAATCAGCCCCAACATTTT. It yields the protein CTISDPDRGNQPQHF.

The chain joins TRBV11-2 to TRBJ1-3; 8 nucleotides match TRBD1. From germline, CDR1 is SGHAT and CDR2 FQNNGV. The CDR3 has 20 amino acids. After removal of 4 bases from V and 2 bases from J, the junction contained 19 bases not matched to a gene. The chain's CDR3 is CASSSSLRGQVVDPGNTIYF. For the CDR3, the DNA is TGTGCCAGCAGCTCCTCCCTCCGGGGACAGGTTGTCGACCCTGGAAACACCATATATTTT.

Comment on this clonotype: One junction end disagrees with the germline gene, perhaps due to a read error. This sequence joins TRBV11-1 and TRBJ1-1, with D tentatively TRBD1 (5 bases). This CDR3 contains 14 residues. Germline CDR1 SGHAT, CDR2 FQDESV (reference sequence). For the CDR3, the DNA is TGTGCCAGCAGCTTAGCCGGGGCGAACACTGAAACTTTCTTT. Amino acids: CASSLAGANTETFF.

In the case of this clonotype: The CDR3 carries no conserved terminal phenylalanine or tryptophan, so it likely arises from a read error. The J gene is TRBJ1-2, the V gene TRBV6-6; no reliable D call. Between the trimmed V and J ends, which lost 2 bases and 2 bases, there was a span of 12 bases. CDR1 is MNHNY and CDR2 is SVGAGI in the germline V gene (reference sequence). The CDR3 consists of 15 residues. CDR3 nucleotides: TGTGCCAGCAGTTACACCCGGTCAGCCAACTATGGCTACACCCTC. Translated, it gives CASSYTRSANYGYTL.

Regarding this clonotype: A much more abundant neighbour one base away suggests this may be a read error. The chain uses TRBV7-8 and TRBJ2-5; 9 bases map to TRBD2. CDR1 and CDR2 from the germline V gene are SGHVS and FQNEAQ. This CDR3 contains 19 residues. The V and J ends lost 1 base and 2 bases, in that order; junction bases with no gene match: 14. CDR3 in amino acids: CASSLGRLRAGGVQETQYF. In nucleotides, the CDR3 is TGTGCCAGCAGCTTAGGGAGGTTGAGGGCGGGAGGGGTTCAAGAGACCCAGTACTTC.

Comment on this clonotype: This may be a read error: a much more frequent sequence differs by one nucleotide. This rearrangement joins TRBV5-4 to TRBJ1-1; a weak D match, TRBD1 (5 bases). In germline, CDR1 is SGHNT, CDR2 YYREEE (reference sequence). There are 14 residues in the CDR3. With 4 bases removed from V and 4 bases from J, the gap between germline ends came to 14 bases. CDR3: CASSLEGFFTEAFF. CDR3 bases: TGTGCCAGCAGCCTGGAGGGGTTTTTCACTGAAGCTTTCTTT.

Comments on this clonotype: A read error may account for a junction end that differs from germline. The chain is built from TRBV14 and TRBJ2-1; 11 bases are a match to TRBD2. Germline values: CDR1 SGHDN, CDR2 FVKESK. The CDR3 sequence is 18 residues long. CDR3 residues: CASSQGPSGGFSYNEQIF. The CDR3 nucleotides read TGTGCCAGCAGCCAGGGACCTAGCGGGGGGTTCTCCTACAATGAGCAGATCTTC.

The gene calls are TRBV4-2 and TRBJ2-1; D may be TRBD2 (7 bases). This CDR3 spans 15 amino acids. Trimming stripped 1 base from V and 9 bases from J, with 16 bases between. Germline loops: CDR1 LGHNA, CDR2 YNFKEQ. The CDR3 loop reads CASSQGLGGGSEQFF. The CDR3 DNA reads TGTGCCAGCAGCCAAGGCTTAGGGGGGGGCAGTGAGCAGTTCTTC.

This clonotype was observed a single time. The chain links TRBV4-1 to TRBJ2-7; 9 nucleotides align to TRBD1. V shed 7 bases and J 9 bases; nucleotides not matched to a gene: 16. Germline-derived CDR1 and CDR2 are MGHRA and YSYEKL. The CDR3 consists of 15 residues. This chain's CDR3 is CASNQAEGQGDVQYF. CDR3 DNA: TGCGCCAGCAACCAGGCAGAGGGACAGGGAGACGTGCAGTACTTC.

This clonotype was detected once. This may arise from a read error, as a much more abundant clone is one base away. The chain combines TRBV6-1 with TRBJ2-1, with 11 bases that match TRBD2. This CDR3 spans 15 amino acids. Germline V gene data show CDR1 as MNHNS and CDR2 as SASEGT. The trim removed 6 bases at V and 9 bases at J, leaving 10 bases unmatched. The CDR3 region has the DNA TGTGCCAGCAGCACCGTTCTTAGCGGGAGGGGTGAGCAGTTCTTC. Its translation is CASSTVLSGRGEQFF.

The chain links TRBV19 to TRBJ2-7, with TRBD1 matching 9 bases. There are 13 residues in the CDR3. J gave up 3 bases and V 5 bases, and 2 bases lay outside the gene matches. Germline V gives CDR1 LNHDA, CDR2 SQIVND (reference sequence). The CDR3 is CASSGTGFYEQYF. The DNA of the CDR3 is TGTGCCAGTAGTGGGACAGGGTTCTACGAGCAGTACTTC. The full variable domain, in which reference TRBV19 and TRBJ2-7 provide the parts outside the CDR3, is DGGITQSPKYLFRKEGQNVTLSCEQNLNHDAMYWYRQDPGQGLRLIYYSQIVNDFQKGDIAEGYSVSREKKESFPLTVTSAQKNPTAFYLCASSGTGFYEQYFGPGTRLTVT.

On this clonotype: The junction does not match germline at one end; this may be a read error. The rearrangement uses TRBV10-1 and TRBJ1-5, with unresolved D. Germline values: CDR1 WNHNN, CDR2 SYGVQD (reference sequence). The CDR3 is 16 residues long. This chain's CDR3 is CAPTGEGVRGNQSQHF. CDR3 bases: TGCGCCCCCACGGGAGAGGGAGTAAGAGGCAATCAGTCCCAGCATTTT.

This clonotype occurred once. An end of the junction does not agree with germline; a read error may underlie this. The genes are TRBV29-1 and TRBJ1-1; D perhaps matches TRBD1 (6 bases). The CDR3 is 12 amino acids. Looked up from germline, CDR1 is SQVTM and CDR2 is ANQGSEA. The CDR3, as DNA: TGCATCGTTGCCAGACAGGAGACTGAAGCTTTCTTC. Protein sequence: CIVARQETEAFF.

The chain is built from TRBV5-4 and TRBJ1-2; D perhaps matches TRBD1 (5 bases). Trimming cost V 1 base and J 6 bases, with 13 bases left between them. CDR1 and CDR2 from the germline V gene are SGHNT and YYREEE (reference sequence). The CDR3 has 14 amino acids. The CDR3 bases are TGTGCCAGCAGCTTGCGGGGGGACCTTGATGGCTACACCTTC. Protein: CASSLRGDLDGYTF.

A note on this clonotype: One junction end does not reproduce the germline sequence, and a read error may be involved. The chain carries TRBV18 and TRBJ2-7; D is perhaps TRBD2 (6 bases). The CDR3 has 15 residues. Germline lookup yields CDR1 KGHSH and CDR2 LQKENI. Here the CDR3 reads CASSLDGGASDEQHF. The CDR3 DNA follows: TGTGCCAGTTCACTTGACGGAGGGGCTAGCGACGAGCAGCACTTC.

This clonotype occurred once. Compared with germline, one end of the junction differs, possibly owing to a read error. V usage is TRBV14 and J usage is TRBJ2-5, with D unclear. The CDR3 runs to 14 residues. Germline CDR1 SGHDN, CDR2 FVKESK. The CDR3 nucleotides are TGCGCCAGCAGCCAAGAACACCCGATTGGGACCCAGTACTTC. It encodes CASSQEHPIGTQYF.

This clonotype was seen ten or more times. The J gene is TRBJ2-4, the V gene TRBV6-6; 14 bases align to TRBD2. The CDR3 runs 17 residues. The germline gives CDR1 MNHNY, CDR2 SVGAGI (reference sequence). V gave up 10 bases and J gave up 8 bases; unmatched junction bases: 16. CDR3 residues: CATLWGGLAGEEDIQYF. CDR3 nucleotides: TGTGCCACGTTGTGGGGGGGACTAGCGGGAGAAGAGGACATTCAGTACTTC.

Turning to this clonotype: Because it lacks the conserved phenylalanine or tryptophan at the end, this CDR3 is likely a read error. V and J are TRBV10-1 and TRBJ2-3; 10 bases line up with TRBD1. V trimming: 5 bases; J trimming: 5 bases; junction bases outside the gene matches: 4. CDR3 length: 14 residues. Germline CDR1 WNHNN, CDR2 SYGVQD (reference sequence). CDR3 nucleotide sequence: TGCGCCAGCAGTTCAGACAGGGGGCAAGATACGCAGTATTAT. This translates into CASSSDRGQDTQYY.

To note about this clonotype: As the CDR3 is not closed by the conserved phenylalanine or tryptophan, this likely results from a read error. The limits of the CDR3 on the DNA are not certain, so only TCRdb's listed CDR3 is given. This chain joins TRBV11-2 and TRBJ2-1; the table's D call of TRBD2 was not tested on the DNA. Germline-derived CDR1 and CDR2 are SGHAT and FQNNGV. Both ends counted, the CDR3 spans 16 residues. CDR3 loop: CANSYSSTSVRGGGFS.

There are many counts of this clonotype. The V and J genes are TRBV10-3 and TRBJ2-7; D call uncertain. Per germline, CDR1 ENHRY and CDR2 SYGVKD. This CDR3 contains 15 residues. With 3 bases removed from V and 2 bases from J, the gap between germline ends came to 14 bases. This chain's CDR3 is CAISEVRTAPYEQYF. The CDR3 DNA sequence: TGTGCCATCAGTGAAGTCCGGACGGCCCCCTACGAGCAGTACTTC.